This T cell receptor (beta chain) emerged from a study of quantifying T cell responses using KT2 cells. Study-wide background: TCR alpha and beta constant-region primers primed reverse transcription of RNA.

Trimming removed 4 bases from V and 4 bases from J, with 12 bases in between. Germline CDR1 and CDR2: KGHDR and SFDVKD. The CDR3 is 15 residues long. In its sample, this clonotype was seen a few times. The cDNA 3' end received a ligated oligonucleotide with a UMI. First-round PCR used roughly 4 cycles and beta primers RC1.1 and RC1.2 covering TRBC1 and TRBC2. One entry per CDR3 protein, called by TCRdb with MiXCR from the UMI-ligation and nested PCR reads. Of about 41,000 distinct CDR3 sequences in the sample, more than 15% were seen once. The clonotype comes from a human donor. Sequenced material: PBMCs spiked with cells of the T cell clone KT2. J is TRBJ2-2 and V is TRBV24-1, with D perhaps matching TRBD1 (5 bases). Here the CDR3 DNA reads TGTGCCACCAGTGACACCAGGGCGGTCACCGGGGAGCTGTTTTTT. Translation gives CATSDTRAVTGELFF.